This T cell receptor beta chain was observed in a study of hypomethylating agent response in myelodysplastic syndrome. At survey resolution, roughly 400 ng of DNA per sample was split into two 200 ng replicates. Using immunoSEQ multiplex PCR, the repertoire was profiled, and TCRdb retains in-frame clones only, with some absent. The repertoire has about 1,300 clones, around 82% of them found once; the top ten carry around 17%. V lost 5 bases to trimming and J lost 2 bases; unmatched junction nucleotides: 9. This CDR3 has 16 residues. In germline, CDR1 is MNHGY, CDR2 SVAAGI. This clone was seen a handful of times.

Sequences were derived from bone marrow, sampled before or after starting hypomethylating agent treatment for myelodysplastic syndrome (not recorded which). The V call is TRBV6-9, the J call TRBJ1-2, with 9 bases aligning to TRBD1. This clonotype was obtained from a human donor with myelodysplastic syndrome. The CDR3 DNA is TGTGCCAGCAGTCTACAAACCGGGACAGGGAACTATGGCTACACCTTC. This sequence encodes CASSLQTGTGNYGYTF.